What follows are 23 T cell receptor beta chains derived from one specimen sequenced in a study of blood T cell repertoires in COVID-19. Some clones are missing from TCRdb's copy, which holds only in-frame ones; the method was immunoSEQ multiplex PCR. This table holds 250,000 to 300,000 clones, 80% to 90% found once. Sequencing input: peripheral blood. The receptor source for this set is a woman in her 70s with acute or convalescent COVID-19.

This clone was observed many times. CDR3 bases: TGTGCCAGCAGTGTCCAGGGGGTCACTGAAGCTTTCTTT. Its protein product is CASSVQGVTEAFF. J is TRBJ1-1 and V is TRBV2; 7 bases fit TRBD1. The germline gives CDR1 SNHLY, CDR2 FYNNEI. The CDR3 is made up of 13 amino acids. V trimming: 4 bases; J trimming: 4 bases; junction bases outside the gene matches: 3.

The chain uses TRBV19 and TRBJ2-6, with D unclear. Germline V gives CDR1 LNHDA, CDR2 SQIVND (reference sequence). Trimming removed 4 bases at V and 0 bases at J, with 13 bases between. This CDR3 contains 17 residues. CDR3 sequence: CASSTGNMVSGANVLTF. DNA for the CDR3: TGTGCCAGTAGTACAGGTAATATGGTCTCTGGGGCCAACGTCCTGACTTTC.

The chain joins TRBV4-1 to TRBJ1-1; TRBD1 aligns across 7 bases. The CDR3 contains 16 residues. Germline V gene lookup returns CDR1 MGHRA and CDR2 YSYEKL. V was pared by 0 bases and J by 1 base, with 5 bases of the junction left unmatched. The chain's CDR3 is CASSQDREGANTEAFF. The CDR3 bases are TGCGCCAGCAGCCAAGATCGGGAGGGGGCGAACACTGAAGCTTTCTTT.

This rearrangement joins TRBV2 to TRBJ1-2, with no clear D. Germline V CDR1 and CDR2: SNHLY, FYNNEI. The V end was cut by 3 bases, the J end by 8 bases, with 7 bases between. CDR3 size: 11 residues. The DNA of the CDR3 is TGTGCCAGCAGTGAGCGCGCGGGCTACACCTTC. It is translated as CASSERAGYTF. Complete variable domain (other parts from reference TRBV2 and TRBJ1-2): EPEVTQTPSHQVTQMGQEVILRCVPISNHLYFYWYRQILGQKVEFLVSFYNNEISEKSEIFDDQFSVERPDGSNFTLKIRSTKLEDSAMYFCASSERAGYTFGSGTRLTVV.

The J gene is TRBJ1-5, the V gene TRBV3-1 (or the pseudogene TRBV3-2), with 7 bases matching TRBD1. J lost 4 bases, V lost 4 bases, and 10 bases had no gene match. Per germline, CDR1 LGHDT and CDR2 YNNKEL (reference sequence). The CDR3 extends over 16 amino acids. Here the CDR3 reads CASSPRDRGKNQPQHF. CDR3 DNA: TGTGCCAGCAGCCCCCGGGACAGAGGGAAAAATCAGCCCCAGCATTTT.

CDR3 protein: CASSISSGSGNTIYF. CDR3 bases: TGTGCCAGCAGTATCAGCAGCGGGTCTGGAAACACCATATATTTT. The V gene is TRBV6-5, the J gene TRBJ1-3, with D hard to call. CDR3 length: 15 amino acids. Germline CDR1 and CDR2: MNHEY and SVGAGI. V was cut by 5 bases and J by 1 base, with 12 bases left in between.

The V gene is TRBV6-1, the J gene TRBJ1-3; D is uncertain. Trimming removed 0 bases from V and 2 bases from J, with 11 bases in between. CDR3 length: 16 amino acids. CDR1 and CDR2 (germline): MNHNS, SASEGT. The CDR3 region has the DNA TGTGCCAGCAGTGAAGCCCCCCCGGGTGCTGGAAACACCATATATTTT. Translating gives CASSEAPPGAGNTIYF.

The rearrangement uses TRBV18 and TRBJ1-3, with D uncertain. This CDR3 has 13 amino acids. CDR1 and CDR2 (germline): KGHSH, LQKENI. Trimming left V 6 bases short and J 1 base short, with 7 bases between. The DNA of the CDR3 is TGTGCCAGCTCTACGGGGTCTGGAAACACCATATATTTT. Amino acid sequence: CASSTGSGNTIYF.

The chain has TRBV5-1 and TRBJ2-7; 10 bases agree with TRBD1. CDR3 length equals 16 residues. V was clipped by 4 bases and J by 0 bases; unmatched bases: 7. Germline V CDR1 and CDR2: SGHRS, YFSETQ. The CDR3 here is CASSLLGQGGSYEQYF. The CDR3 DNA is TGCGCCAGCAGCCTCCTTGGACAGGGGGGCTCCTACGAGCAGTACTTC.

J is TRBJ1-2 and V is TRBV5-1; TRBD1 is a possible D gene (5 bases). This CDR3 is built from 14 residues. Germline V gives CDR1 SGHRS, CDR2 YFSETQ. V lost 0 bases and J lost 3, with 9 bases in between. This chain's CDR3 is CASSLGQPDYGYTF. The CDR3, as DNA: TGCGCCAGCAGCTTGGGACAGCCCGACTATGGCTACACCTTC.

This clone was observed once. This rearrangement joins TRBV5-1 to TRBJ2-4, with 7 bases aligning to TRBD1. The CDR3 consists of 14 residues. In germline, CDR1 is SGHRS, CDR2 YFSETQ. J gave up 6 bases and V 4 bases, and 7 bases lay outside the gene matches. CDR3 nucleotide sequence: TGCGCCAGCAGCCCCGGGACAGCCTTAAACATTCAGTACTTC. Translating gives CASSPGTALNIQYF. Together with reference TRBV5-1 and TRBJ2-4, the CDR3 gives the full variable domain: KAGVTQTPRYLIKTRGQQVTLSCSPISGHRSVSWYQQTPGQGLQFLFEYFSETQRNKGNFPGRFSGRQFSNSRSEMNVSTLELGDSALYLCASSPGTALNIQYFGAGTRLSVL.

The chain is built from TRBV2 and TRBJ1-2; D remains ambiguous. The CDR3 sequence is 13 residues long. The V end was cut by 6 bases, the J end by 1 base, with 9 bases between. Looked up from germline, CDR1 is SNHLY and CDR2 is FYNNEI. The CDR3 nucleotides are TGTGCCAGCAGCATGCAGGATAACTATGGCTACACCTTC. This codes for CASSMQDNYGYTF.

This chain connects TRBV29-1 to TRBJ1-2; D may be TRBD1 (5 bases). The CDR3 consists of 13 residues. Germline V gives CDR1 SQVTM, CDR2 ANQGSEA. Trimming took off 6 bases at V and 3 bases at J, with 14 bases between the two ends. The CDR3 nucleotides read TGCAGCGTAAGTCAGGGTCCCGACTATGGCTACACCTTC. It codes for CSVSQGPDYGYTF.

The chain employs TRBV2 and TRBJ2-3, with TRBD2 matching over 8 bases. The CDR3 length is 15 residues. The V gene end was trimmed by 7 bases and the J gene end by 2 bases; junction bases not matched to a gene: 8. Looked up from germline, CDR1 is SNHLY and CDR2 is FYNNEI. In DNA form, the CDR3 reads TGTGCCAGCAAGGAGTCTAGCGGGTTCACAGATACGCAGTATTTT. Amino acids: CASKESSGFTDTQYF. Based on the CDR3 plus reference TRBV2 and TRBJ2-3, the full variable domain is EPEVTQTPSHQVTQMGQEVILRCVPISNHLYFYWYRQILGQKVEFLVSFYNNEISEKSEIFDDQFSVERPDGSNFTLKIRSTKLEDSAMYFCASKESSGFTDTQYFGPGTRLTVL.

This clone has just one count. J is TRBJ2-5 and V is TRBV2; TRBD2 is a possible D gene (6 bases). CDR3 length: 14 amino acids. The germline V and J ends were trimmed by 5 bases and 3 bases, with 13 bases remaining between them. From germline, CDR1 is SNHLY and CDR2 FYNNEI. The CDR3 DNA reads TGTGCCAGCAGTAACCGGGACTCTAAAGAGACCCAGTACTTC. As protein: CASSNRDSKETQYF.

V gene TRBV5-6 combines with J gene TRBJ1-4; 12 nucleotides align to TRBD1. Germline V gene data show CDR1 as SGHDT and CDR2 as YYEEEE. The CDR3 loop spans 17 amino acids. The V segment lost 4 bases and the J segment 10 bases; nucleotides outside the gene matches: 14. CDR3 in DNA: TGTGCCAGCAGCCGAAGGGACAGGGGGCGAACCCGGGGAAAACTGTTTTTT. Translation: CASSRRDRGRTRGKLFF.

This clone has only one observation. V usage is TRBV5-4 and J usage is TRBJ2-7; D is undetermined. V shed 10 bases and J shed 4 bases, with 6 bases lying between them. The CDR3 totals 9 residues. Germline V CDR1 and CDR2: SGHNT, YYREEE (reference sequence). The CDR3 DNA is TGTGCCTCCTCTTACGAGCAGTACTTC. As protein: CASSYEQYF.

The chain employs TRBV29-1 and TRBJ2-2; 7 bases are a match to TRBD2. Germline V CDR1 and CDR2: SQVTM, ANQGSEA. V was clipped by 4 bases and J by 4 bases; unmatched bases: 15. The CDR3 runs 17 residues. As DNA, the CDR3 is TGCAGCGTTGGAGTCCGCTCCGGGGGGACTCCCACCGGGGAGCTGTTTTTT. Translation: CSVGVRSGGTPTGELFF.

The rearrangement links TRBV5-4 to TRBJ1-1; weak D call: TRBD1 (5 bases). The CDR3 length is 15 residues. Deletions cut 3 bases from V and 3 bases from J, with 15 bases between. The V gene's germline CDR1 is SGHNT and CDR2 YYREEE (reference sequence). CDR3 in amino acids: CASSWGRVSDTEAFF. The CDR3 DNA sequence: TGTGCCAGCAGCTGGGGCAGGGTCTCTGACACTGAAGCTTTCTTT.

The V call is TRBV13, the J call TRBJ2-3; a weak D match, TRBD2 (7 bases). Germline-derived CDR1 and CDR2 are PRHDT and FYEKMQ (reference sequence). The CDR3 spans 13 residues. Trimming cost V 8 bases and J 5 bases, with 14 bases left between them. The CDR3 DNA is TGTGCCAGCGCCGGGGGGCTGGGAGATACGCAGTATTTT. Residues: CASAGGLGDTQYF.

The chain employs TRBV4-1 and TRBJ1-2; 7 positions agree with TRBD1. CDR1 and CDR2 (germline): MGHRA, YSYEKL. V lost 4 bases and J lost 12; bases outside the gene matches: 8. The CDR3 consists of 12 residues. CDR3 region: CASSRAGGYNTF. The CDR3 coding sequence is TGCGCCAGCAGCCGGGCAGGGGGATATAACACCTTC.

This chain links TRBV28 with TRBJ2-7, with a weak D call TRBD1 (6 bases). V dropped 7 bases and J dropped 6 bases, with 19 bases sitting between them. Germline CDR1 MDHEN, CDR2 SYDVKM. This CDR3 contains 14 residues. CDR3 nucleotides: TGTGCCAGCAACATACAGGGTCGCCCTACCGAGCAGTACTTC. It is translated as CASNIQGRPTEQYF. Using reference TRBV28 and TRBJ2-7 for the parts outside the CDR3, the full variable domain is DVKVTQSSRYLVKRTGEKVFLECVQDMDHENMFWYRQDPGLGLRLIYFSYDVKMKEKGDIPEGYSVSREKKERFSLILESASTNQTSMYLCASNIQGRPTEQYFGPGTRLTVT.

V usage is TRBV6-2 or TRBV6-3 and J usage is TRBJ2-3; 9 nucleotides agree with TRBD2. The CDR3 has 16 residues. J gave up 8 bases and V 5 bases, and 14 bases lay outside the gene matches. Germline V gene data show CDR1 as MNHEY and CDR2 as SVGEGT. Here the CDR3 reads CASSRRAGGPEGTQYF. DNA of the CDR3: TGTGCCAGCAGTAGGCGCGCGGGGGGGCCTGAGGGTACGCAGTATTTT.